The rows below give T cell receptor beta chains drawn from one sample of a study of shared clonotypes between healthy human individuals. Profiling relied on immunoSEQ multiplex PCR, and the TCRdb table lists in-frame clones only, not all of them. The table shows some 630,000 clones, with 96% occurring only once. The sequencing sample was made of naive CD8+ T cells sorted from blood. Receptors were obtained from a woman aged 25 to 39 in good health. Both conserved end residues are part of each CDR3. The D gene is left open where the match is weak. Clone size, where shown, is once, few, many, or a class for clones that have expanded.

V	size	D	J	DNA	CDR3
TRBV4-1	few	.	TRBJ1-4	TGCGCCAGCAGAGAATCCGGGGCGGGGGGCGAAAAACTGTTTTTT	CASRESGAGGEKLFF
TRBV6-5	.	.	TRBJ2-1	TGTGCCAGCAGTTACGGTGGATGGGATGAGCAGTTCTTC	CASSYGGWDEQFF
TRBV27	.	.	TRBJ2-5	TGTGCCAGCAGACTTAGAGAGACCCAGTACTTC	CASRLRETQYF
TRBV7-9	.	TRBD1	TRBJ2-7	TGTGCCAGCAGCGCCCGGGACAGATTTTACGAGCAGTACTTC	CASSARDRFYEQYF
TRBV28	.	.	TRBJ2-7	TGTGCCAGCGGCAGTCAGAACCCAACCTACGAGCAGTACTTC	CASGSQNPTYEQYF
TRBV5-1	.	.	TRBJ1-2	TGCGCCAGCAGGCCGGAGGGTCTGATGGATGGCTACACCTTC	CASRPEGLMDGYTF
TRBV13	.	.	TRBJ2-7	TGTGCCAGCAGCTTAGTATCGAGCGCATACGAGCAGTACTTC	CASSLVSSAYEQYF
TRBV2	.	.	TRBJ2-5	TGTGCCAGCATAACAGCGCCGGCCCAAGAGACCCAGTACTTC	CASITAPAQETQYF
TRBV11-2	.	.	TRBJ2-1	TGTGCCAGCAGCGCCGAGTTTGGGCACAATGAGCAGTTCTTC	CASSAEFGHNEQFF
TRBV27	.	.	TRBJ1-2	TGTGCCAGCAGGACGGGACTGGGGGGCTACACCTTC	CASRTGLGGYTF
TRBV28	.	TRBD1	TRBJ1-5	TGTGCCAGCAGTCCTACAGGGGGAATCAATCAGCCCCAGCATTTT	CASSPTGGINQPQHF
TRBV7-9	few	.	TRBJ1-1	TGTGCCAGCAGCCCGGGCCGGACTGAAGCTTTCTTT	CASSPGRTEAFF
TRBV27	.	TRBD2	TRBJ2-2	TGTGCCAGCAGGGCGGGAGTGAGGGCCGGGGAGCTGTTTTTT	CASRAGVRAGELFF
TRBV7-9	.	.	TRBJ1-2	TGTGCCAGCAGCTTAGATTATTCTGAGCACAACTATGGCTACACCTTC	CASSLDYSEHNYGYTF
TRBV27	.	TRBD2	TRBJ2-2	TGTGCCAGCAGTTTACAGGTGCAGACTAGCGGGAGCACCGGGGAGCTGTTTTTT	CASSLQVQTSGSTGELFF
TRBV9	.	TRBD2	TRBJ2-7	TGTGCCAGCAGCGCAGGGACTAGCAGTCTTTACGAGCAGTACTTC	CASSAGTSSLYEQYF
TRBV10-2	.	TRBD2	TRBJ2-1	TGCGCCAGCAGCCCGGCTAGCGGGTATTACAATGAGCAGTTCTTC	CASSPASGYYNEQFF
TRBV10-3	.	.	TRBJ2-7	TGTGCCATCAGTGAGTCGGGGGGAAGGTATCTATACGAGCAGTACTTC	CAISESGGRYLYEQYF
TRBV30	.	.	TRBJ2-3	TGTGCCTGGAGTGTAGGAGGGGGGAGCACAGATACGCAGTATTTT	CAWSVGGGSTDTQYF
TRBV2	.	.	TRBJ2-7	TGTGCCAGCAGTGAAGCGCTGACAGACGAGCAGTACTTC	CASSEALTDEQYF
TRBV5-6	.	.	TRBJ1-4	TGTGCCAGCAGCCTACAGGACAGCCTTAATGAAAAACTGTTTTTT	CASSLQDSLNEKLFF
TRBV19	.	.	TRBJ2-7	TGTGCCAGTAGTCCCCAAGGGGGGGCCTACGAGCAGTACTTC	CASSPQGGAYEQYF
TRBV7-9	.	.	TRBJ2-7	TGTGCCAGCAGCTTAGCGGGCAGGGTGGGATCCTACGAGCAGTACTTC	CASSLAGRVGSYEQYF
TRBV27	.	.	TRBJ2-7	TGTGCCAGCAGTTTAGGGGTGCCCTACGAGCAGTACTTC	CASSLGVPYEQYF
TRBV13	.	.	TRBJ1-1	TGTGCCAGCAGCCCAGACGGCTGGAACACTGAAGCTTTCTTT	CASSPDGWNTEAFF
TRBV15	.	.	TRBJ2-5	TGTGCCACCAGCAGAGATCGCGGAGAGACCCAGTACTTC	CATSRDRGETQYF
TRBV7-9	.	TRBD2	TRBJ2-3	TGTGCCAGCAGCCATAGCGGGAGCCCAGATACGCAGTATTTT	CASSHSGSPDTQYF
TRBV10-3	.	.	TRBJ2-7	TGTGCCATCAGTAATGACAGTCCCGAGCAGTACTTC	CAISNDSPEQYF
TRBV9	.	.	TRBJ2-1	TGTGCCAGCAGCGTTGGAGGGGGAGCGGTCAATGAGCAGTTCTTC	CASSVGGGAVNEQFF
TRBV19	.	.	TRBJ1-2	TGTGCCAGCTACCTCGGGACCTATGGCTACACCTTC	CASYLGTYGYTF
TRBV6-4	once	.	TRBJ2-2	TGTGCCAGCAGTGAGGGATTCGGCACCGGGGAGCTGTTTTTT	CASSEGFGTGELFF
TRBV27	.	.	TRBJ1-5	TGTGCCAGCAGTTTACCCGGGCAGCCCCAGCATTTT	CASSLPGQPQHF
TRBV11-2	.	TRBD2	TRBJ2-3	TGTGCCAGCAGCCCCGGGACTAGCGGACTTAGCACAGATACGCAGTATTTT	CASSPGTSGLSTDTQYF
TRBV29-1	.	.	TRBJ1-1	TGCAGCGTTGCCATACGAGGGGTGGGGGACACTGAAGCTTTCTTT	CSVAIRGVGDTEAFF
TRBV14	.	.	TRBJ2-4	TGTGCCAGCAGCCATGAGGGAGAAAACATTCAGTACTTC	CASSHEGENIQYF
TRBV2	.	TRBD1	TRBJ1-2	TGTGCCAGCAGGGACCCGGGACAGGGGTACTATGGCTACACCTTC	CASRDPGQGYYGYTF
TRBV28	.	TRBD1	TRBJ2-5	TGTGCCAGCAGCCCGACTTCCACAGGGGATCAAGAGACCCAGTACTTC	CASSPTSTGDQETQYF
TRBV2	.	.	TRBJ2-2	TGTGCCAGCAGTACCCTAAGCATACGAACCCCCGGGGAGCTGTTTTTT	CASSTLSIRTPGELFF
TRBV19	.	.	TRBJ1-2	TGTGCCACCGCCACAGGGAACTATGGCTACACCTTC	CATATGNYGYTF
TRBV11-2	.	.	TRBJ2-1	TGTGCCAGCAGCAAGGGGGGGGAACGTAACAATGAGCAGTTCTTC	CASSKGGERNNEQFF
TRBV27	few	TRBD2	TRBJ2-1	TGTGCCAGCAGTTTATCTCTCGGGACTAACAATGAGCAGTTCTTC	CASSLSLGTNNEQFF
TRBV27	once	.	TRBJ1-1	TGTGCCAGCAGCCCCATTCCCTCGGCTACGAACACTGAAGCTTTCTTT	CASSPIPSATNTEAFF
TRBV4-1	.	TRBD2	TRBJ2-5	TGCGCCAGCAGCCAAGATGAGGCAGCTAGCGGCCAAGAGACCCAGTACTTC	CASSQDEAASGQETQYF
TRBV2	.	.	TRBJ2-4	TGTGCCAGCAGTGTGGCAGGGGACATTGGGGACATTCAGTACTTC	CASSVAGDIGDIQYF
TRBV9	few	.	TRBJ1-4	TGTGCCAGCAGCGGGGCTGACGAAAAACTGTTTTTT	CASSGADEKLFF
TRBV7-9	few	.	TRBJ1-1	TGTGCCAGCAGCTCTCAAACAGCCATTGAAGCTTTCTTT	CASSSQTAIEAFF
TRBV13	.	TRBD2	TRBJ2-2	TGTGCCAGCAGCTTAGTCGTCTGGCGGGAGAGCACCGGGGAGCTGTTTTTT	CASSLVVWRESTGELFF
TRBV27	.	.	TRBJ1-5	TGTGCCAGCAGTCTCCCAGGGTTGGGTCAGCCCCAGCATTTT	CASSLPGLGQPQHF
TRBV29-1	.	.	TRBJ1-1	TGCAGCGCCCTCAGCGGGGGGGTTGAAGCTTTCTTT	CSALSGGVEAFF
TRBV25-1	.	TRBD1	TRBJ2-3	TGTGCCAGCAGTCCGGGACAGGAGGGGACAGATACGCAGTATTTT	CASSPGQEGTDTQYF
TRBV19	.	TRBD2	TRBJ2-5	TGTGCCAGTAGTATAGTTGCGGGAGCAGAGACCCAGTACTTC	CASSIVAGAETQYF